What follows are 11 T cell receptor beta chains derived from one specimen sequenced in a study of cytomegalovirus exposure and HLA in healthy donors. In the PCR, 60 Vbeta and 13 Jbeta primers were used. This table comes from immunoSEQ multiplex PCR, and its TCRdb copy is limited to in-frame clones, with some not included. This repertoire includes 100,000 to 150,000 clones. The source material was PBMCs. These receptors were taken from a woman aged 40 to 50 in good health and CMV-seropositive.

This CDR3 reads CASSSGQVQETQYF. DNA of the CDR3: TGCGCCAGCAGCTCAGGACAGGTCCAAGAGACCCAGTACTTC. V usage is TRBV5-1 and J usage is TRBJ2-5; 7 nucleotides align to TRBD1. The length of the CDR3 is 14 residues. CDR1 SGHRS and CDR2 YFSETQ come from the germline V gene. With 3 bases clipped from V and 1 base from J, the junction kept 3 bases outside the gene matches.

This sequence joins TRBV13 and TRBJ2-1, with 8 bases lining up with TRBD1. This CDR3 is built from 14 residues. J lost 10 bases, V lost 2 bases, and 7 bases had no gene match. The germline gives CDR1 PRHDT, CDR2 FYEKMQ (reference sequence). In DNA form, the CDR3 reads TGTGCCAGCAGCTTAAGCGGACAGGGTCTGGAGCAGTTCTTC. Encoded protein: CASSLSGQGLEQFF.

The CDR3 reads CASSGVWEQFF. CDR3 DNA: TGCGCCAGCAGTGGAGTCTGGGAGCAGTTCTTC. This chain uses TRBV23-1 with TRBJ2-1, with D unclear. TRBV23-1 is treated as an ORF (open reading frame) with a function not yet certain. Trimming pared 5 bases from V and 10 bases from J, leaving 9 bases between. The CDR3 is 11 amino acids.

V is TRBV10-3 and J is TRBJ1-5; 7 bases are a match to TRBD1. Germline CDR1 reads ENHRY; CDR2 reads SYGVKD. The CDR3 runs to 13 residues. V gave up 9 bases and J gave up 5 bases; unmatched junction bases: 7. In DNA, the CDR3 is TGTGCCATTAAAAGGGACAGTCATCAGCCCCAGCATTTT. Protein product: CAIKRDSHQPQHF.

The chain uses TRBV5-1 and TRBJ2-5; TRBD1 matches at 7 bases. The CDR3 spans 15 residues. Per the germline V gene, CDR1 is SGHRS and CDR2 is YFSETQ. Unmatched junction bases numbered 7, after V lost 4 bases and J lost 1 base. As DNA, the CDR3 is TGCGCCAGCAGCGCCTACAGGGGAACCCAAGAGACCCAGTACTTC. This encodes CASSAYRGTQETQYF. Filled out from reference TRBV5-1 and TRBJ2-5, the complete variable domain reads KAGVTQTPRYLIKTRGQQVTLSCSPISGHRSVSWYQQTPGQGLQFLFEYFSETQRNKGNFPGRFSGRQFSNSRSEMNVSTLELGDSALYLCASSAYRGTQETQYFGPGTRLLVL.

CDR3 sequence reads: CASSILDRGLGQPQHF. Here the CDR3 DNA reads TGTGCCAGCAGCATCCTAGACAGGGGGCTGGGACAGCCCCAGCATTTT. The J gene is TRBJ1-5, the V gene TRBV21-1; the listed D gene, TRBD1, was not tested against the DNA. TRBV21-1 is a pseudogene segment. The CDR3 is made up of 16 amino acids.

The chain links TRBV5-1 to TRBJ2-7, with 7 bases that match TRBD2. Trimming at V came to 3 bases and at J to 2 bases, leaving 5 bases not matched to a gene. CDR3 length: 14 amino acids. Germline CDR1 reads SGHRS; CDR2 reads YFSETQ. In nucleotides, the CDR3 is TGCGCCAGCAGCTCCACGACTAGCACCTACGAGCAGTACTTC. It translates to CASSSTTSTYEQYF. The full variable domain, in which reference TRBV5-1 and TRBJ2-7 provide the parts outside the CDR3, is KAGVTQTPRYLIKTRGQQVTLSCSPISGHRSVSWYQQTPGQGLQFLFEYFSETQRNKGNFPGRFSGRQFSNSRSEMNVSTLELGDSALYLCASSSTTSTYEQYFGPGTRLTVT.

The chain links TRBV18 to TRBJ1-1; 7 nucleotides align to TRBD1. Germline CDR1 is KGHSH and CDR2 is LQKENI. After removal of 2 bases from V and 10 bases from J, the junction contained 10 bases not matched to a gene. The CDR3 covers 14 residues. The CDR3 nucleotides are TGTGCCAGCTCACCAGAGAAGGGGGCGAGTGTAGCTTTCTTT. Translation gives CASSPEKGASVAFF.

The V and J genes are TRBV7-9 and TRBJ1-5, with D uncertain. The CDR3 has 15 amino acids. V lost 5 bases to trimming and J lost 3 bases, with 14 bases between them. From germline, CDR1 is SEHNR and CDR2 FQNEAQ (reference sequence). CDR3 sequence (DNA): TGTGCCAGCAGCCTCGGTGGACTTTTCAATCAGCCCCAGCATTTT. Amino acid sequence: CASSLGGLFNQPQHF.

The V gene is TRBV5-6, the J gene TRBJ2-7; maybe TRBD2 (5 bases). Per germline, CDR1 SGHDT and CDR2 YYEEEE. V was cut by 2 bases and J by 0 bases, with 9 bases left in between. CDR3 length: 14 residues. The CDR3 bases are TGTGCCAGCAGCTTAGCGGATAGCTCCTACGAGCAGTACTTC. Protein product: CASSLADSSYEQYF.

CDR3 protein: CSHIRVRGIGTGELFF. DNA of the CDR3: TGCAGCCATATCAGGGTCAGGGGGATAGGCACCGGGGAGCTGTTTTTT. V and J are TRBV29-1 and TRBJ2-2, with 7 bases aligning to TRBD1. Germline V gene lookup returns CDR1 SQVTM and CDR2 ANQGSEA. V lost 8 bases to trimming and J lost 4 bases; unmatched junction nucleotides: 16. This CDR3 is 16 amino acids long.